The entry that follows covers one TCR beta chain sequence. This entry is derived from a study of blood T cells in healthy people across ages. Alongside a J-beta primer mix, a sample-barcoded 5' primer served in a second PCR lasting about 7 to 12 cycles. MiXCR, run by TCRdb on the 5' RACE reads, gives a single entry per CDR3 protein. This sample has hundreds of thousands of distinct CDR3 sequences, with around 25% found just once. The CDR3 runs 15 residues. Germline CDR1 and CDR2: MNHEY and SVGEGT. V lost 0 bases, J lost 5 bases, and 10 bases lay in between. These data are also associated with another study on T cells of mothers and their children. This second study says: Within related and unrelated pairs, thymic selection shapes TCR recombination output in a similar way.

The source of this sequence is a boy between 10 and 17 years old in good health. This rearrangement joins TRBV6-2 or TRBV6-3 to TRBJ2-2; D is unclear. The sample was blood. CDR3 sequence (DNA): TGTGCCAGCAGTTACTCTGGCGGTGCGACCGGGGAGCTGTTTTTT. Amino acids: CASSYSGGATGELFF.